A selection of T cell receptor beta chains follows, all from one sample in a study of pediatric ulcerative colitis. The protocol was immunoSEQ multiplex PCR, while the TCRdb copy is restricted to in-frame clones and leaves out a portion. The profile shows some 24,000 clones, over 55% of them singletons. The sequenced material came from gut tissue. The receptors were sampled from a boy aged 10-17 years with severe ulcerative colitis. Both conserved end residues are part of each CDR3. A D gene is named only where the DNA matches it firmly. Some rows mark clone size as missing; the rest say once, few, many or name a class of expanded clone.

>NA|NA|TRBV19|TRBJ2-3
CASSIREGTDTQYF
TGTGCCAGTAGTATAAGAGAGGGAACAGATACGCAGTATTTT
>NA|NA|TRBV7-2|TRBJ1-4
CASSLALGANEKLFF
TGTGCCAGCAGCTTAGCGCTTGGGGCTAATGAAAAACTGTTTTTT
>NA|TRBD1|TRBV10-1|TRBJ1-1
CASSTGQGAIPAFF
TGCGCCAGCTCCACTGGACAGGGGGCGATCCCGGCTTTCTTT
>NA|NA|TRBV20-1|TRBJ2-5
CSAIGETQYF
TGCAGTGCTATCGGGGAGACCCAGTACTTC
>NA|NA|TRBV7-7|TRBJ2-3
CASSSGFTDTQYF
TGTGCTAGCAGCTCTGGTTTCACAGATACGCAATATTTT
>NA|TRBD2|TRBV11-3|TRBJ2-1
CASSLEAQRGSSYNEQFF
TGTGCCAGCAGCTTAGAGGCCCAGCGGGGGAGCTCCTACAATGAGCAGTTCTTC
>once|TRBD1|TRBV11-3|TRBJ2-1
CASSLGGTGYGNEQFF
TGTGCCAGCAGCTTAGGAGGGACAGGGTACGGAAATGAGCAGTTCTTC
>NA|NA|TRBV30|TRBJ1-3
CAWSVIGRGFWGNTIYF
TGTGCCTGGAGTGTAATCGGAAGGGGCTTTTGGGGAAACACCATATATTTT
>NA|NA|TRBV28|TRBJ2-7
CASSEGLRPYEQYF
TGTGCCAGCAGCGAGGGACTTCGGCCCTACGAGCAGTACTTC
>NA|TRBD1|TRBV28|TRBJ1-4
CASSYRDSRRIANEKLFF
TGTGCCAGCAGCTACCGGGACAGTCGGCGGATAGCTAATGAAAAACTGTTTTTT
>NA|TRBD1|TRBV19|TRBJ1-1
CASRKEGTLNRGENTEAFF
TGTGCCAGTAGAAAGGAGGGGACCCTAAACAGGGGGGAGAACACTGAAGCTTTCTTT
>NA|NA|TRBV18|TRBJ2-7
CASSPTSGVAYEQYF
TGTGCCAGCTCACCGACATCGGGAGTTGCCTACGAGCAGTACTTC
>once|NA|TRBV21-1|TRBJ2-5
CASSKAQGRHQETQYF
TGTGCCAGCAGCAAAGCGCAGGGAAGGCATCAAGAGACCCAGTACTTC
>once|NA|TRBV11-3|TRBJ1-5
CASSSTTGENQPQHF
TGTGCCAGCAGCTCGACTACAGGTGAAAATCAGCCCCAGCATTTT
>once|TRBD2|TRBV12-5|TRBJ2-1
CASGLGVAGGNEQFF
TGTGCTAGTGGTTTGGGAGTAGCGGGAGGCAATGAGCAGTTCTTC
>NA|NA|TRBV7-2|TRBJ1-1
CASSYNWGTEAFF
TGTGCCAGCAGCTATAATTGGGGGACTGAAGCTTTCTTT
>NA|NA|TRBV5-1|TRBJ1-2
CASSLAGIKGFEMGYTF
TGCGCCAGCAGCTTGGCGGGCATAAAGGGGTTTGAAATGGGCTACACCTTC
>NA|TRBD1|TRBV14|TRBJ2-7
CASSPGTADGYEQYF
TGTGCCAGCAGCCCCGGGACAGCGGATGGGTACGAGCAGTACTTC
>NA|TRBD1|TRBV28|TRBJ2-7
CASSVSGTAISYEQYF
TGTGCCAGCAGTGTATCCGGGACAGCAATATCCTACGAGCAGTACTTC
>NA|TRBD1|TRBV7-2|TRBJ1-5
CASSLGQGRNQPQHF
TGTGCCAGCAGCTTGGGACAGGGGAGAAATCAGCCCCAGCATTTT
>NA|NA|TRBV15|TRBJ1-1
CATSRDQGKAFF
TGTGCCACCAGCAGAGATCAGGGTAAGGCTTTCTTT
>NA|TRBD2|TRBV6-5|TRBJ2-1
CASSLRPGTTNEQFF
TGTGCCAGCAGCCTACGACCCGGGACTACCAATGAGCAGTTCTTC
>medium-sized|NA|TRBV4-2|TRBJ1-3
CASSQAAGLDSGNTIYF
TGTGCCAGCAGCCAAGCGGCGGGGCTAGACTCTGGAAACACCATATATTTT
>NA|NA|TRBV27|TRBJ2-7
CASSLTYGTAIYEQYF
TGTGCCAGCAGTTTAACCTACGGGACGGCCATCTACGAGCAGTACTTC
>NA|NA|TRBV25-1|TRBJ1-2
CASSSGYYGYTF
TGTGCCAGCAGTTCTGGATACTATGGCTACACCTTC
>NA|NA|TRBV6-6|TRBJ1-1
CASRLNTEAFF
TGTGCCAGCAGGCTGAACACTGAAGCTTTCTTT
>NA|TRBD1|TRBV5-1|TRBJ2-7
CASSFDRAEQYF
TGCGCCAGCAGCTTTGACAGGGCCGAGCAGTACTTC
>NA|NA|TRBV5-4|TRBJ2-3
CASSSAWGTDTQYF
TGTGCCAGCAGCTCGGCGTGGGGGACAGATACGCAGTATTTT
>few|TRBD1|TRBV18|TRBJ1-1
CASSPGQGVAFF
TGTGCCAGCTCCCCGGGACAGGGAGTAGCTTTCTTT
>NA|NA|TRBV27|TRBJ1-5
CASSTGQLNQPQHF
TGTGCCAGCAGTACAGGACAGTTAAATCAGCCCCAGCATTTT
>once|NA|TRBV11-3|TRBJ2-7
CASSFPAGSKYF
TGTGCCAGCAGCTTTCCAGCGGGCTCGAAATACTTC
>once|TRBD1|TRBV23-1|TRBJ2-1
CASNTGTGTEGQFF
TGCGCCAGCAACACCGGGACAGGAACTGAGGGGCAGTTCTTC
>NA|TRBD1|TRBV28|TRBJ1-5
CASRKPRGQGKNQPQHF
TGTGCCAGCAGGAAACCCAGGGGGCAGGGGAAAAATCAGCCCCAGCATTTT
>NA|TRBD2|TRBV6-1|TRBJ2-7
CASSASGPLTSGYSYEQYF
TGTGCCAGCAGTGCCTCGGGTCCTCTGACTAGCGGGTATTCCTACGAGCAGTACTTC
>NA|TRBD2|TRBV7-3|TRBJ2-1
CASSLTQSGGSYNEQFF
TGTGCCAGCAGCTTAACGCAGAGCGGGGGATCCTACAATGAGCAGTTCTTC
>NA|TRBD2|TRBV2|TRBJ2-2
CASGLAGTRSTGELFF
TGTGCCAGCGGACTAGCGGGAACGCGAAGCACCGGGGAGCTGTTTTTT
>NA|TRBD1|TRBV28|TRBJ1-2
CASRQGFGYGYTF
TGTGCCAGCAGACAGGGGTTCGGCTATGGCTACACCTTC
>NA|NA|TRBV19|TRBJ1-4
CASSPRGVSGTNEKLFF
TGTGCCAGTAGTCCCCGAGGCGTCTCGGGAACTAATGAAAAACTGTTTTTT
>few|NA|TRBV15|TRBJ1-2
CATSARRFERGYTF
TGTGCCACCAGCGCCCGCCGGTTTGAACGCGGCTACACCTTC
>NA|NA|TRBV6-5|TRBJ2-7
CASSYSSDYEQYF
TGTGCCAGCAGTTACTCTTCCGACTACGAGCAGTACTTC
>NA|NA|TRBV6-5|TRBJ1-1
CASRTGTRTEAFF
TGTGCCAGCAGGACCGGGACACGCACTGAAGCTTTCTTT
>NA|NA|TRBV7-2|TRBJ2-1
CASSPGAKYNEQFF
TGTGCCAGCAGCCCCGGAGCTAAGTACAATGAGCAGTTCTTC
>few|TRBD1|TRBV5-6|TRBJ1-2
CASSSTGANYGYTF
TGTGCCAGCAGCTCTACAGGGGCCAACTATGGCTACACCTTC
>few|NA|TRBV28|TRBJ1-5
CASTGTSSNQPQHF
TGTGCCAGTACCGGGACATCTAGCAATCAGCCCCAGCATTTT
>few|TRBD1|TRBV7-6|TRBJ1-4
CASSLIGQGKEKLFF
TGTGCCAGCAGCTTAATCGGACAGGGAAAGGAAAAACTGTTTTTT
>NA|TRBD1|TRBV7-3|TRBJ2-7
CASSPGTGITYEQYF
TGTGCCAGCAGCCCCGGGACAGGGATAACGTACGAGCAGTACTTC
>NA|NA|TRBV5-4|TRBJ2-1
CASSLKNSGGASYNEQFF
TGTGCCAGCAGCTTAAAGAACTCAGGCGGAGCCTCTTACAATGAGCAGTTCTTC
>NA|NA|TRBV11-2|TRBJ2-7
CASSLDPPGNYEQYF
TGTGCCAGCAGCTTAGATCCTCCGGGGAACTACGAGCAGTACTTC
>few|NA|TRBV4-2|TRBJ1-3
CASSQLGTTGNTIYF
TGTGCCAGCAGCCAATTAGGGACAACTGGAAACACCATATATTTT
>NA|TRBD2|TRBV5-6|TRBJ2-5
CASSLLAGANQETQYF
TGTGCCAGCAGCTTACTAGCGGGAGCTAACCAAGAGACCCAGTACTTC
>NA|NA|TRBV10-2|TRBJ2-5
CASSLSPWETQYF
TGCGCCAGCAGTTTATCCCCGTGGGAGACCCAGTACTTC
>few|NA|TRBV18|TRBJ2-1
CASSVQGGEQFF
TGTGCCAGCTCAGTACAGGGAGGCGAGCAGTTCTTC
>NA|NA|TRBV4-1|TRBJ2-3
CASSQDAAEVVLSTDTQYF
TGCGCCAGCAGCCAAGATGCCGCAGAGGTAGTCCTAAGCACAGATACGCAGTATTTT
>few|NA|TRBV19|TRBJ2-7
CASSISGKESSYEQYF
TGTGCCAGTAGTATATCGGGGAAAGAGAGCTCCTACGAGCAGTACTTC
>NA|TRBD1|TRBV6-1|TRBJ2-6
CASRGTGPGANVLTF
TGTGCCAGCAGGGGGACAGGGCCTGGGGCCAACGTCCTGACTTTC